These T cell receptor beta chains were read from a single sample in a study of control samples from healthy donors and cancer patients. Produced via immunoSEQ multiplex PCR; TCRdb's table is partial and in-frame only. The table has 80,000 to 100,000 clones, about 79% seen once. Sample: blood. These TCRs come from a woman in her thirties in good health. The CDR3 runs from the conserved cysteine through the conserved F or W. The D gene is left open where the match is weak. The size field is filled for only some rows; it gives once, few, many or a size class.

cdr3_length: 15; v_call: TRBV11-2; j_call: TRBJ2-3; d_call: .; clone_size: .; cdr3_nt: TGTGCCAGCAGCTCCGGGTATAAACGCACAGATACGCAGTATTTT; cdr3_aa: CASSSGYKRTDTQYF
cdr3_length: 14; v_call: TRBV27; j_call: TRBJ1-5; d_call: .; clone_size: few; cdr3_nt: TGTGCCAGCAGTTTATCCTATAGCAATCAGCCCCAGCATTTT; cdr3_aa: CASSLSYSNQPQHF
cdr3_length: 15; v_call: TRBV6-5; j_call: TRBJ2-3; d_call: TRBD2; clone_size: .; cdr3_nt: TGTGCCAGCAGTTTACTAGCGGGGTTCACAGATACGCAGTATTTT; cdr3_aa: CASSLLAGFTDTQYF
cdr3_length: 16; v_call: TRBV5-6; j_call: TRBJ2-5; d_call: TRBD2; clone_size: .; cdr3_nt: TGTGCCAGCAGCTTCCTGACTAGCGGGACCAGGGAGACCCAGTACTTC; cdr3_aa: CASSFLTSGTRETQYF
cdr3_length: 13; v_call: TRBV19; j_call: TRBJ2-1; d_call: .; clone_size: .; cdr3_nt: TGTGCCAGTAGTAACAGGGCATTCGATGAGCAGTTCTTC; cdr3_aa: CASSNRAFDEQFF
cdr3_length: 15; v_call: TRBV6-1; j_call: TRBJ2-7; d_call: .; clone_size: .; cdr3_nt: TGTGCCAGCAGTGAACGACAGGCCGGCTCCTACGAGCAGTACTTC; cdr3_aa: CASSERQAGSYEQYF
cdr3_length: 17; v_call: TRBV20-1; j_call: TRBJ1-5; d_call: .; clone_size: .; cdr3_nt: TGCAGTGCTACTGACCGGGACGGGAGAATCAGCAATCAGCCCCAGCATTTT; cdr3_aa: CSATDRDGRISNQPQHF
cdr3_length: 17; v_call: TRBV5-8; j_call: TRBJ2-1; d_call: .; clone_size: .; cdr3_nt: TGTGCCAGCAGCTTGGTTGCTGGACTTTCAGGCTACAATGAGCAGTTCTTC; cdr3_aa: CASSLVAGLSGYNEQFF
cdr3_length: 13; v_call: TRBV6-2/TRBV6-3; j_call: TRBJ2-1; d_call: .; clone_size: .; cdr3_nt: TGTGCCAGCAGTTACTCCTGGGGGGATGAGCAGTTCTTC; cdr3_aa: CASSYSWGDEQFF
cdr3_length: 14; v_call: TRBV19; j_call: TRBJ2-1; d_call: TRBD1; clone_size: .; cdr3_nt: TGTGCCAGTAGTATAGCGGACAGGTACAATGAGCAGTTCTTC; cdr3_aa: CASSIADRYNEQFF
cdr3_length: 17; v_call: TRBV5-1; j_call: TRBJ2-7; d_call: .; clone_size: .; cdr3_nt: TGCGCCAGCAGCTCAGGGGCTACCGGGGGCTCCACCTACGAGCAGTACTTC; cdr3_aa: CASSSGATGGSTYEQYF
cdr3_length: 17; v_call: TRBV2; j_call: TRBJ2-1; d_call: .; clone_size: few; cdr3_nt: TGTGCCAGCAGCGCCGGGGGGCTTACCTTCCGTTACAATGAGCAGTTCTTC; cdr3_aa: CASSAGGLTFRYNEQFF